Listed below are T cell receptor beta chains from one sample, sequenced in a study of shared clonotypes between healthy human individuals. TCRdb keeps only in-frame clones here, not all; method: immunoSEQ multiplex PCR. The data show over a million clones, roughly 96% seen once. The sample comprised naive CD4+ T cells sorted from blood. The receptors were gathered from a young man in good health. CDR3s include the opening cysteine and the closing phenylalanine or tryptophan. The order of the fields is J gene, V gene, clone size, D gene, CDR3 DNA, CDR3 protein. A D gene is named only where the DNA matches it firmly. Size is stated for part of the rows, as once, few or many counts, or as a class when the clone is expanded.

J: TRBJ2-1; V: TRBV6-5; size: -; D: -; DNA: TGTGCCAGCAGCTATACCGTCCAAAATGAGCAGTTCTTC; CDR3: CASSYTVQNEQFF
J: TRBJ2-5; V: TRBV18; size: -; D: TRBD2; DNA: TGTGCCAGCTCACCGGCACTAGCGGGAGAGACCCAGTACTTC; CDR3: CASSPALAGETQYF
J: TRBJ2-1; V: TRBV9; size: -; D: TRBD1; DNA: TGTGCCAGCAGTCATCAAGGACAGGGTTTAGGTAGTGAGCAGTTCTTC; CDR3: CASSHQGQGLGSEQFF
J: TRBJ2-5; V: TRBV11-3; size: -; D: -; DNA: TGTGCCAGCAGCCCTGGGGTTCAAGAGACCCAGTACTTC; CDR3: CASSPGVQETQYF
J: TRBJ2-6; V: TRBV11-3; size: -; D: -; DNA: TGTGCCAGCAGCGATCGGTCGGGTGGGGCCAACGTCCTGACTTTC; CDR3: CASSDRSGGANVLTF
J: TRBJ2-3; V: TRBV7-3; size: -; D: -; DNA: TGTGCCAGCAGCCCCGCACAGACTGGGGAACATACGCAGTATTTT; CDR3: CASSPAQTGEHTQYF
J: TRBJ2-1; V: TRBV4-1; size: -; D: -; DNA: TGCGCCAGCAGCCAAGGGGCCAGGGCGCACAATGAGCAGTTCTTC; CDR3: CASSQGARAHNEQFF
J: TRBJ1-1; V: TRBV29-1; size: -; D: TRBD1; DNA: TGCAGCGTTGAAATACAGGGGACCACTGAAGCTTTCTTT; CDR3: CSVEIQGTTEAFF
J: TRBJ2-3; V: TRBV5-1; size: -; D: -; DNA: TGCGCCAGCAGCTCCGACTTTTCGGGCACAGATACGCAGTATTTT; CDR3: CASSSDFSGTDTQYF
J: TRBJ1-1; V: TRBV14; size: -; D: -; DNA: TGTGCCAGCAGCCAAGATCGGCGCTCGAACACTGAAGCTTTCTTT; CDR3: CASSQDRRSNTEAFF
J: TRBJ1-3; V: TRBV27; size: once; D: -; DNA: TGTGCCAGCAGTTTGAAAGTCACTGGAAACACCATATATTTT; CDR3: CASSLKVTGNTIYF
J: TRBJ1-4; V: TRBV11-1; size: once; D: -; DNA: TGTGCCAGCAGCCCCTGGGACGGATATAATGAAAAACTGTTTTTT; CDR3: CASSPWDGYNEKLFF
J: TRBJ1-1; V: TRBV5-1; size: -; D: TRBD1; DNA: TGCGCCAGCAGCTTGGCAGGGGGGACCACTGAAGCTTTCTTT; CDR3: CASSLAGGTTEAFF
J: TRBJ2-2; V: TRBV9; size: -; D: TRBD2; DNA: TGTGCCAGCAGCGTAGGGGGCGGGAGTGCAGCCGGGGAGCTGTTTTTT; CDR3: CASSVGGGSAAGELFF
J: TRBJ2-1; V: TRBV29-1; size: -; D: TRBD2; DNA: TGCAGCGTCTCCACACTAGCGGGGTACTACAATGAGCAGTTCTTC; CDR3: CSVSTLAGYYNEQFF
J: TRBJ2-1; V: TRBV6-1; size: -; D: -; DNA: TGTGCCAGCAGTGTGAGTTACAATGAGCAGTTCTTC; CDR3: CASSVSYNEQFF
J: TRBJ2-7; V: TRBV27; size: -; D: -; DNA: TGTGCCAGCAAGAACCCAGGGCACGAGCAGTACTTC; CDR3: CASKNPGHEQYF